The following is a T cell receptor beta chain sequence with its context. The antigen it binds to is not known. No clone much larger than this one lies a single base away; base qualities are absent. This record comes from a study of STAT5B mutations in CD4+ large granular lymphocyte leukemia (dated by TCRdb to 2022 to 2024). The study in broad terms: Among the healthy controls, the CDR3 'QG' motif was associated with a particular HLA allele. The purity of purified fractions was confirmed by flow cytometry on FACSCanto II or FACSVerse to exceed 95% among lymphocytes. TCRbeta repertoires of CD4+ T-cell large granular lymphocyte leukemia patients were compared with those of healthy blood donors. Study-wide conclusions, independent of this receptor: Each patient's main leukemic clonotypes were private, but approximately 26% of these clonotypes showed up at low frequency in the non-leukemic repertoires of other patients. The data were not HLA-matched, and the higher clonality in CD4+ T-LGLL than in CD8+ T-LGLL could be due to the relatively small sample size. Greater clonality appeared to be present in CD4-sorted patient repertoires than in healthy CD4+ repertoires, and the difference was retained after the putative leukemic clones were removed. TRBV06-family usage was enriched among the top patient clones (8/27) compared with healthy controls (2/35).

Compared with germline, V lacks 4 bases and J lacks 4 bases; bases without a gene match: 15. The CDR3 sequence holds 18 residues, the cysteine and phenylalanine included. Of the read, only the CDR3 DNA is kept; its 54 bases are in frame from base 1. CDR1 and CDR2 (SGHTA, FQGNSA) derive from the germline V gene. Buffy coats from some 35 blood donors, supplied by the Finnish Red Cross blood service, were used as healthy controls. All TCR-sequenced material derived from peripheral blood: patient blood samples and healthy donor buffy coats. Ficoll-Hypaque gradient centrifugation was used to isolate peripheral blood mononuclear cells. Magnetic purification was used to isolate CD4+ cells from the buffy coats of the healthy controls. Genomic DNA was extracted with the Gentra Puregene Cell and Tissue kit and quantified on a Qubit 2.0 fluorometer. TCRbeta rearrangements were sequenced from genomic DNA using the immunoSEQ assay at survey resolution. In the source study's methods: In the TCR sequencing data, the lowest productive clonotype frequency that could be detected was 2.59 x 10-5. Only productive TCRbeta rearrangements, defined as complete and in-frame sequences, were included in the analyses. Clonality for each sample was calculated as Simpson clonality in the immunoSEQ Analyzer version 3.0. Clones were binned by frequency as very rare, small, medium, large (1-20%) or hyperexpanded (>20%). Generation probabilities were estimated with OLGA 1.2.3, V-gene circos plots were made with VDJtools, specificities were looked up in VDJdb, and CDR3 motifs were identified with GLIPH. Not all clones reach the TCRdb copy of this immuneACCESS table, which keeps in-frame sequences only. Checked studies attribute under half of the gap to unresolved V genes and leave the rest unexplained. V, J and clone size reflect that table, while D and trimming were determined from the DNA. The sample yields tens of thousands of clones; about two thirds were counted once. Of the sample, 1.5% to 2.5% falls within the top ten clones.

The material sequenced was CD4+ T cells from blood buffy coats. The chain links TRBV7-2 with TRBJ2-1; 8 bases in the middle match TRBD2. This clonotype was obtained from a human donor in good health. The nucleotide sequence is given as TGTGCCAGCAGCTCCACCCGGGGTCAGCGGGGGATGTACAATGAGCAGTTCTTC. This is translated as CASSSTRGQRGMYNEQFF.